This T cell receptor beta chain emerged from a study of cytotoxic CD8 clonotypes in ibrutinib-treated CLL. Findings and caveats of the study: Patients showed higher baseline clonality than age-matched healthy donors, and it tracked circulating CD8+ T-cell counts. Public clonotypes were rare and shrank or held steady on treatment. Sustained-remission and progressing patients were not sampled at matched times.

Method: immunoSEQ multiplex PCR; TCRdb's copy keeps in-frame clones and lacks some. The table includes 150,000 to 200,000 clones, nearly 90% detected once. J gave up 2 bases and V 5 bases, and 9 bases lay outside the gene matches. The CDR3 length is 15 residues. Germline V gives CDR1 SEHNR, CDR2 FQNEAQ (reference sequence). With respect to this clone: As yet, its antigen is unknown.

The chain has TRBV7-9 and TRBJ2-7; TRBD2 matches 7 bases. The sequence was obtained from a human donor with chronic lymphocytic leukemia. The source material was PBMCs, sampled at disease progression, from a patient treated with ibrutinib. The CDR3 here is CASSKAPSGPYEQYF. CDR3 bases: TGTGCCAGCAGCAAGGCGCCTAGCGGTCCCTACGAGCAGTACTTC.